A selection of T cell receptor beta chains follows, all from one sample in a study of blood T cell repertoires in COVID-19. Libraries were prepared by immunoSEQ multiplex PCR; TCRdb keeps only in-frame clonotypes and omits some of them. The table has more than 50,000 clones, approximately 90% seen once; the top ten hold around 3.6%. The sample consisted of peripheral blood. Receptors were obtained from a human donor in a cohort sampled during active COVID-19. CDR3s include the opening cysteine and the closing phenylalanine or tryptophan.

TRBV14,TRBJ2-3,CASSQDRFMEGHKADTQYF
TRBV9,TRBJ2-5,CASSVGLAGGKETQYF
TRBV7-2,TRBJ2-7,CASSPAGTGASGQYF
TRBV12-3/TRBV12-4,TRBJ1-2,CASSLTGYSGYTF
TRBV27,TRBJ2-3,CASSLAGNRADTQYF
TRBV14,TRBJ1-4,CASSQERGRGEKLFF
TRBV7-2,TRBJ2-1,CASSLGLAGGPPWNEQFF
TRBV5-1,TRBJ1-1,CASSFDSLAEAFF
TRBV24-1,TRBJ2-3,CATSDYRRGTDTQYF
TRBV7-2,TRBJ2-2,CASSSRGLAGGTGELFF
TRBV9,TRBJ2-1,CASSVAGASYNEQFF
TRBV10-2,TRBJ2-4,CASSVAGLAGGKVKNIQYF
TRBV9,TRBJ2-7,CASNPLGGGDEQYF
TRBV11-2,TRBJ2-4,CASSLDRGRGSAKNIQYF
TRBV2,TRBJ2-3,CASTPHRGPTDTQYF
TRBV19,TRBJ2-7,CASRLSGGAFSDEQYF
TRBV5-4,TRBJ2-1,CASSPGSYNEQFF
TRBV6-2/TRBV6-3,TRBJ1-1,CASSYSPRGDTEAFF
TRBV28,TRBJ1-2,CASSRDSLNYGYTF
TRBV12-1,TRBJ2-2,CASSFGRRGRYHGELFF
TRBV29-1,TRBJ2-3,CSVASTDTQYF
TRBV9,TRBJ1-2,CASSATSLGDYGYTF
TRBV7-9,TRBJ1-6,CASRTGSSPLHF
TRBV5-4,TRBJ2-1,CASSWGLNYNEQFF
TRBV5-1,TRBJ1-1,CASSLAGGSSLNEAFF
TRBV28,TRBJ1-2,CASSLWRDRTSNYGYTF
TRBV7-8,TRBJ1-4,CASSLSRQITNEKLFF
TRBV6-1,TRBJ2-7,CASSDGPGVDEQYF
TRBV2,TRBJ2-7,CASSEGLSYSYEQYF